The clone carrying this T cell receptor beta chain was observed many times. Its antigen is not identified. Amplification yielded TCR beta CDR3 regions, with RNA transcripts as the source. TCR CDR3 underwent first-round RT-PCR with the HTBI primer set. TCRdb re-called the multiplex PCR reads through MiXCR, storing one row per CDR3 protein. The data show hundreds of thousands of distinct CDR3 sequences, with about 15% seen just once and about 5.8% held by the top ten. The sample belongs to a study of T cells in Graves' hyperthyroidism and ophthalmopathy. Overall study results and limits: Clonotypes that were expanded in thyroid above 0.001 mostly appeared in blood too.

In patients aged 18 to 65, hyperthyroidism was newly diagnosed, with duration under 2 months. Each diagnosis drew on symptoms, thyroxine, TRAb, thyroid ultrasound and orbital computed tomography findings. The blood specimen was taken at initial hyperthyroidism diagnosis, before any ophthalmopathy symptoms. The CDR3 is 15 amino acids. After removal of 10 bases from V and 0 bases from J, the junction contained 9 bases not matched to a gene. Per the germline V gene, CDR1 is MNHEY and CDR2 is SMNVEV (reference sequence). The chain couples TRBV27 to TRBJ2-1, with 7 bases lining up with TRBD1. Material: blood. The TCR comes from a woman aged 25 to 39 with Graves' hyperthyroidism that later progressed to Graves' ophthalmopathy. This CDR3 reads CATREGTVSYNEQFF. CDR3 DNA sequence: TGTGCCACCCGTGAAGGGACAGTCTCCTACAATGAGCAGTTCTTC.